This record concerns one T cell receptor beta chain sequence. This specimen comes from a study of blood T cell repertoires in COVID-19. This table comes from immunoSEQ multiplex PCR, and its TCRdb copy is limited to in-frame clones, with some not included. Altogether 250,000 to 350,000 clones are present, roughly 88% being singletons, with the ten largest covering about 1%. The CDR3 is 16 residues long. Per germline, CDR1 GTSNPN and CDR2 SVGIG (reference sequence). Losses at the gene ends were 7 bases for V and 10 bases for J; bases not matched to a gene: 22. Material: peripheral blood. The chain combines TRBV30 with TRBJ1-2, with 9 bases fitting TRBD1. This sequence originates from a human donor with COVID-19, enrolled during active disease. The donor label of this sample is uncertain. DNA for the CDR3: TGTGCCTCGCCCGACGACAGGGGGTTTAAATATGGTGACTACACCTTC. Its protein product is CASPDDRGFKYGDYTF.